Listed here are 4 T cell receptor beta chains from one sample, sequenced in a study of cytomegalovirus exposure and HLA in healthy donors (dated by TCRdb to the late 2010s). Libraries came from the immunoSEQ multiplex PCR assay. The multiplex PCR relied on a mix of 60 forward primers for TCR Vbeta segments and 13 reverse primers for TCR Jbeta segments. TCRdb holds this immuneACCESS table with in-frame rearrangements only. Some clones are missing; in checked studies, unresolved V genes explain under half, and the rest has no known cause. Recorded for this sample are about 180,000 clones; 80% of them occurred a single time. 1.2% to 1.5% of the sample goes to the ten largest clones. Material: PBMCs. Receptors were obtained from a girl aged 10 to 17 in good health and CMV-seropositive.

For the CDR3, the DNA is TGTGCCAGCAGTGAAGGCCGGTCCACCGGGGAGCTGTTTTTT. This gives the protein CASSEGRSTGELFF. The rearrangement uses TRBV2 and TRBJ2-2; D ambiguous. Germline-derived CDR1 and CDR2 are SNHLY and FYNNEI. V shed 1 base and J shed 4 bases, with 7 bases lying between them. The CDR3 runs to 14 residues.

This CDR3 reads CASSKGGGRAYIQYF. The DNA of the CDR3 is TGTGCCAGCAGCAAAGGCGGCGGGAGGGCGTACATTCAGTACTTC. The chain has TRBV21-1 and TRBJ2-4; TRBD2, the table's D call, was not compared with the DNA. TRBV21-1 is shown as a pseudogene. The CDR3 covers 15 residues.

The rearrangement links TRBV28 to TRBJ1-1; no firm D call. Per the germline V gene, CDR1 is MDHEN and CDR2 is SYDVKM. Trimming stripped 4 bases from V and 3 bases from J, with 3 bases between. The CDR3 totals 11 residues. CDR3 nucleotides: TGTGCCAGCAGTTCCTACACTGAAGCTTTCTTT. Translation gives CASSSYTEAFF. The full variable domain, in which reference TRBV28 and TRBJ1-1 provide the parts outside the CDR3, is DVKVTQSSRYLVKRTGEKVFLECVQDMDHENMFWYRQDPGLGLRLIYFSYDVKMKEKGDIPEGYSVSREKKERFSLILESASTNQTSMYLCASSSYTEAFFGQGTRLTVV.

The chain employs TRBV10-2 and TRBJ2-1; D unclear. The CDR3 is 16 residues long. The V and J ends lost 3 bases and 0 bases respectively, with 12 bases between them. The germline gives CDR1 WSHSY, CDR2 SAAADI. CDR3 sequence: CASSDWLPTSYNEQFF. The DNA for the CDR3 is TGCGCCAGCAGTGATTGGCTCCCCACCTCCTACAATGAGCAGTTCTTC.